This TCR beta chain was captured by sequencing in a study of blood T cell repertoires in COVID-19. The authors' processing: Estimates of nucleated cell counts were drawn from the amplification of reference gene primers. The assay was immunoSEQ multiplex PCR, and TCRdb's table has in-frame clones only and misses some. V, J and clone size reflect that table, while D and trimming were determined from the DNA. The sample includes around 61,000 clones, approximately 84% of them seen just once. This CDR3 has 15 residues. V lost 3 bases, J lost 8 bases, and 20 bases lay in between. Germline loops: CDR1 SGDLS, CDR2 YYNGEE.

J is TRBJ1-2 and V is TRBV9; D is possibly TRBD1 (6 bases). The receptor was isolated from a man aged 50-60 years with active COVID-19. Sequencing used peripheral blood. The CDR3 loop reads CASSATRAGVDGYTF. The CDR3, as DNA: TGTGCCAGCAGCGCCACCCGAGCAGGGGTGGACGGCTACACCTTC.